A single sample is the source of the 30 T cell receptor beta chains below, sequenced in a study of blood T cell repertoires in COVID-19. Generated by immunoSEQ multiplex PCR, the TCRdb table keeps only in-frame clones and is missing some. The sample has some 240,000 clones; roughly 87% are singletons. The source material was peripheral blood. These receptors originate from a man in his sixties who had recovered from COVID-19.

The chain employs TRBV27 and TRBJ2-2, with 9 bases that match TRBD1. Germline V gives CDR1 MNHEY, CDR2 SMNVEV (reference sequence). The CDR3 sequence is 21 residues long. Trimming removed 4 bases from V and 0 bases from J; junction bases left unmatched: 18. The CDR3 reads CASSSHPGTGLNFPNTGELFF. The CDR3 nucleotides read TGTGCCAGCAGTTCCCACCCCGGGACAGGGCTTAATTTCCCGAACACCGGGGAGCTGTTTTTT.

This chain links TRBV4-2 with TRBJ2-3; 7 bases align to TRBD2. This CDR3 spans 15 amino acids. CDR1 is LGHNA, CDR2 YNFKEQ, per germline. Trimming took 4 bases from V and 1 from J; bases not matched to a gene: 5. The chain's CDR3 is CASSRLSGGTDTQYF. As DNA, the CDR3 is TGTGCCAGCAGCCGACTAAGCGGGGGCACAGATACGCAGTATTTT.

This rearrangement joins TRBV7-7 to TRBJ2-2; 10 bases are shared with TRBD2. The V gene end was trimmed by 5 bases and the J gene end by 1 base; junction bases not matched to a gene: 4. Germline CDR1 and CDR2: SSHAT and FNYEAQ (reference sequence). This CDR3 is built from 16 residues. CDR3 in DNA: TGTGCCAGCAGCCAAGGACTAGCGGTGAACACCGGGGAGCTGTTTTTT. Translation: CASSQGLAVNTGELFF.

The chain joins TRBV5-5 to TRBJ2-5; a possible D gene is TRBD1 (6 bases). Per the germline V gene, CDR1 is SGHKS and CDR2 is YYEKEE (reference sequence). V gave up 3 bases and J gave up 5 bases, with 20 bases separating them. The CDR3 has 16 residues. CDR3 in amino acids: CASSSFSRGSAETQYF. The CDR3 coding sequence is TGTGCCAGCAGCTCATTTTCCAGGGGTAGCGCCGAGACCCAGTACTTC.

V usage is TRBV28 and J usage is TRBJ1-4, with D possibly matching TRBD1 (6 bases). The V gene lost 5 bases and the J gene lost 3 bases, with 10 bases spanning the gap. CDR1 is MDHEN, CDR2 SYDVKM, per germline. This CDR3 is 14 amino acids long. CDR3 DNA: TGTGCCAGCAGTAGAGGGGGTCCTAATGAAAAACTGTTTTTT. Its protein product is CASSRGGPNEKLFF.

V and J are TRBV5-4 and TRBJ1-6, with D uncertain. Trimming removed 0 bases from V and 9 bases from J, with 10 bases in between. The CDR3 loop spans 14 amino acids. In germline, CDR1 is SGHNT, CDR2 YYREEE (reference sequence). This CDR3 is CASSLELGSSPLHF. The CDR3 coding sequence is TGTGCCAGCAGCTTGGAGTTGGGGAGTTCACCCCTCCACTTT.

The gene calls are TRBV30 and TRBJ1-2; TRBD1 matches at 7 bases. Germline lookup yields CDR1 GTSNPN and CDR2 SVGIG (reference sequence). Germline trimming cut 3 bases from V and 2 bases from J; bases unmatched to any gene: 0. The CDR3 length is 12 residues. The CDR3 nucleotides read TGTGCCTGGAGGACAGGGAACTATGGCTACACCTTC. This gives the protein CAWRTGNYGYTF.

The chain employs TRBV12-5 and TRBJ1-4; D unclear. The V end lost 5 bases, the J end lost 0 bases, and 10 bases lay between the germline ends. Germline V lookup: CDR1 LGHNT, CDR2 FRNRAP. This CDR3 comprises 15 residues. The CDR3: CASGPGLATNEKLFF. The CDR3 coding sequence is TGTGCTAGTGGTCCCGGACTAGCAACTAATGAAAAACTGTTTTTT.

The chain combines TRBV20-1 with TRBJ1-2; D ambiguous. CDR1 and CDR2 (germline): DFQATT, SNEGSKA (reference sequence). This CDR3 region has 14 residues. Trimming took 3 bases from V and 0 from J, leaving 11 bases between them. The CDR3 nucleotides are TGCAGTGCTAGTGAGAGGTTACCTAACTATGGCTACACCTTC. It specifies CSASERLPNYGYTF.

The CDR3 bases are TGTGCCGGCGACCGGGACAGGGGTGGGGAGACCCAGTACTTC. Its protein product is CAGDRDRGGETQYF. The J gene is TRBJ2-5, the V gene TRBV6-5; TRBD1 agrees at 10 bases. This CDR3 is 14 amino acids long. J lost 5 bases, V lost 11 bases, and 11 bases had no gene match. The germline V gene has CDR1 MNHEY and CDR2 SVGAGI.

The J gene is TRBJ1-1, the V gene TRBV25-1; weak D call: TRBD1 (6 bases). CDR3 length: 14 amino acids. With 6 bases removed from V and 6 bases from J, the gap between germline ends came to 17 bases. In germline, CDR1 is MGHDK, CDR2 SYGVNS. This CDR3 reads CASSQTGGGPEAFF. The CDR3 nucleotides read TGTGCCAGCAGCCAGACAGGCGGGGGTCCTGAAGCTTTCTTT.

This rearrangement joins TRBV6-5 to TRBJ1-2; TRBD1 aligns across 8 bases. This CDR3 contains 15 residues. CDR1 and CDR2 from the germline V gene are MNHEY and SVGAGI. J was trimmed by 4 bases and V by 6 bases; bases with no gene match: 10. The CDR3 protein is CASSDGTGIRYGYTF. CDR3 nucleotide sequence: TGTGCCAGCAGCGACGGGACAGGCATACGCTATGGCTACACCTTC.

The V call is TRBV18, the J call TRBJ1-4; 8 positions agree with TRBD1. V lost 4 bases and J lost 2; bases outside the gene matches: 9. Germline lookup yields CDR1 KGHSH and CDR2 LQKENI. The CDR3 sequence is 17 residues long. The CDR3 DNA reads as TGTGCCAGCTCACTCCGGGACAGGCAGATGACTAATGAAAAACTGTTTTTT. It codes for CASSLRDRQMTNEKLFF.

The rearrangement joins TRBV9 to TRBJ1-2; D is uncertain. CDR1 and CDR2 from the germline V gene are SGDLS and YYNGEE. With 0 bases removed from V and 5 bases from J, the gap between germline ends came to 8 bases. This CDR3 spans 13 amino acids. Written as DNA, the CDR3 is TGTGCCAGCAGCGTAGGCGGGTATTATGGCTACACCTTC. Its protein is CASSVGGYYGYTF.

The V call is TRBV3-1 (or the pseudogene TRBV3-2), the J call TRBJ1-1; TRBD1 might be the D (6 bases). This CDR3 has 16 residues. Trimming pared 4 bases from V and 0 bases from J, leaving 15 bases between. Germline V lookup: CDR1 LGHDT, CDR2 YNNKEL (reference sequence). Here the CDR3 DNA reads TGTGCCAGCAGCCCAGAGACACAGGGAATGAACACTGAAGCTTTCTTT. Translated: CASSPETQGMNTEAFF.

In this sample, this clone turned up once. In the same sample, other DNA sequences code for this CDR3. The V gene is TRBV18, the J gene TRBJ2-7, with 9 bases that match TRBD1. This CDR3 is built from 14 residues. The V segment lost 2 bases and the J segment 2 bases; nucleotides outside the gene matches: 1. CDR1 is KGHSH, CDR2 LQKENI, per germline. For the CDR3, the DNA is TGTGCCAGCTCACCAGGGACAGGGACCTACGAGCAGTACTTC. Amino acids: CASSPGTGTYEQYF. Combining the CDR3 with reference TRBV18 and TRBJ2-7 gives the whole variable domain NAGVMQNPRHLVRRRGQEARLRCSPMKGHSHVYWYRQLPEEGLKFMVYLQKENIIDESGMPKERFSAEFPKEGPSILRIQQVVRGDSAAYFCASSPGTGTYEQYFGPGTRLTVT.

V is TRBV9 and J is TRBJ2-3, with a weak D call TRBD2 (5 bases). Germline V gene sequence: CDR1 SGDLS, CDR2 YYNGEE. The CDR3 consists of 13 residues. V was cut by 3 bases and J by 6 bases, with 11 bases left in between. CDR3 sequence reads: CASSGSTGDTQYF. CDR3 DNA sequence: TGTGCCAGCAGCGGATCAACGGGGGATACGCAGTATTTT.

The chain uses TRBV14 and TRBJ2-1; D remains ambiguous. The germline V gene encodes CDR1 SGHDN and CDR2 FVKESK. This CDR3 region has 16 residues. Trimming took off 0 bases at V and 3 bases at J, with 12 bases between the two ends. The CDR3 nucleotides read TGTGCCAGCAGCCAAGATAGCCAGCGCGGCTACAATGAGCAGTTCTTC. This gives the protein CASSQDSQRGYNEQFF.

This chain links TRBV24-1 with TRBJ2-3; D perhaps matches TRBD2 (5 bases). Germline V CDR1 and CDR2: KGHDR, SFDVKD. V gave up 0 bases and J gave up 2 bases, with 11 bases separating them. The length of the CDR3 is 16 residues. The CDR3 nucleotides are TGTGCCACCAGTGATTTGCGGACTCGAAACACAGATACGCAGTATTTT. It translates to CATSDLRTRNTDTQYF.

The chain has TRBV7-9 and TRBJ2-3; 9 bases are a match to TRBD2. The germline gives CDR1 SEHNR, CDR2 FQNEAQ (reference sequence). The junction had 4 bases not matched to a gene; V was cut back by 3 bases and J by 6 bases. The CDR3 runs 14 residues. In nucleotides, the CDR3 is TGTGCCAGCAGCTTTAGCGGGGGTTACGATACGCAGTATTTT. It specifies CASSFSGGYDTQYF.

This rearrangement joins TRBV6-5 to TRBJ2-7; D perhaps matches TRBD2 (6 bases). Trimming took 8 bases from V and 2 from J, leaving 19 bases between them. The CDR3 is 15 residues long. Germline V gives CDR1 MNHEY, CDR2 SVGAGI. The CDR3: CASHVEAGQTYEQYF. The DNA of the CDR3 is TGTGCCAGCCATGTGGAAGCGGGTCAGACCTACGAGCAGTACTTC.

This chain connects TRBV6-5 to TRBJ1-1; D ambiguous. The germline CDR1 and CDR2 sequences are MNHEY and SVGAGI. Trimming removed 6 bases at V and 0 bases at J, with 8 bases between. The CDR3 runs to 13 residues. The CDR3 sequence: CASRITVNTEAFF. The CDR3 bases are TGTGCCAGCAGAATTACAGTGAACACTGAAGCTTTCTTT.

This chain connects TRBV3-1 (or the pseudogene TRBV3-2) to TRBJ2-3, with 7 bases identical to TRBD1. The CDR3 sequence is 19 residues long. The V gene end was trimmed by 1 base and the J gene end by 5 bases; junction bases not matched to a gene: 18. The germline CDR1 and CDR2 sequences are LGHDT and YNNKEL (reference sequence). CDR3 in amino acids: CASSQVYPGTEKIGDTQYF. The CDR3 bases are TGTGCCAGCAGCCAAGTATACCCGGGGACAGAAAAGATTGGAGATACGCAGTATTTT.

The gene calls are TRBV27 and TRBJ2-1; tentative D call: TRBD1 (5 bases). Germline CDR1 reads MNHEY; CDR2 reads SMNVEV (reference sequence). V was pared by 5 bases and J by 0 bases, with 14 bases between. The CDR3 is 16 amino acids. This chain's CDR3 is CASSAKTVRSYNEQFF. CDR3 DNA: TGTGCCAGCAGTGCGAAGACAGTCCGCTCCTACAATGAGCAGTTCTTC.

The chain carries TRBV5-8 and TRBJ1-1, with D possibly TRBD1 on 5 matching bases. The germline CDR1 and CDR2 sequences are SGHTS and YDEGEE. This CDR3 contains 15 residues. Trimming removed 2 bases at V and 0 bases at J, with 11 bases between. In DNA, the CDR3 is TGTGCCAGCAGCTTATCCGGACAAATGAACACTGAAGCTTTCTTT. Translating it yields CASSLSGQMNTEAFF.

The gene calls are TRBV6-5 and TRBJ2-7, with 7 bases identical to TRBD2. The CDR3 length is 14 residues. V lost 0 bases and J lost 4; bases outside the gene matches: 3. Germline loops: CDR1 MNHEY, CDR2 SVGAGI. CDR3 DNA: TGTGCCAGCAGTTACTCCGCCGGGGGGTACGAGCAGTACTTC. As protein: CASSYSAGGYEQYF.

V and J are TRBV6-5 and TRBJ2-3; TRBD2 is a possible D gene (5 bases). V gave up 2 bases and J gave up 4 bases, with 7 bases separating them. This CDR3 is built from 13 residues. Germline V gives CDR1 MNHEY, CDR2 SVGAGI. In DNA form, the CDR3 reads TGTGCCAGCAGTTACAGAGGGCCAGATACGCAGTATTTT. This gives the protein CASSYRGPDTQYF.

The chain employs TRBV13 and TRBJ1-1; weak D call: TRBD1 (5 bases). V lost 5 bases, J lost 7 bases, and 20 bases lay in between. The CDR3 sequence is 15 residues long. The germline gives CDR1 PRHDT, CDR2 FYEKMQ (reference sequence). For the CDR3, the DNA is TGTGCCAGCAGCATACGTAGCGGGCGACAGTATGAAGCTTTCTTT. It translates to CASSIRSGRQYEAFF. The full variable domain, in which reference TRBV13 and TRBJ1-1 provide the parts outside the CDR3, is AAGVIQSPRHLIKEKRETATLKCYPIPRHDTVYWYQQGPGQDPQFLISFYEKMQSDKGSIPDRFSAQQFSDYHSELNMSSLELGDSALYFCASSIRSGRQYEAFFGQGTRLTVV.

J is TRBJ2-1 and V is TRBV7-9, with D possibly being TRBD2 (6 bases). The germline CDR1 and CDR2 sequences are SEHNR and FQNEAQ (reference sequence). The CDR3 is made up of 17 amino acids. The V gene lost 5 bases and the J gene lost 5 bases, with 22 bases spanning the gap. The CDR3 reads CASSPILARRGNNEQFF. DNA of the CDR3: TGTGCCAGCAGCCCAATACTAGCTCGTAGGGGAAACAATGAGCAGTTCTTC. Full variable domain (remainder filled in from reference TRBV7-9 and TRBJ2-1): DTGVSQNPRHKITKRGQNVTFRCDPISEHNRLYWYRQTLGQGPEFLTYFQNEAQLEKSRLLSDRFSAERPKGSFSTLEIQRTEQGDSAMYLCASSPILARRGNNEQFFGPGTRLTVL.

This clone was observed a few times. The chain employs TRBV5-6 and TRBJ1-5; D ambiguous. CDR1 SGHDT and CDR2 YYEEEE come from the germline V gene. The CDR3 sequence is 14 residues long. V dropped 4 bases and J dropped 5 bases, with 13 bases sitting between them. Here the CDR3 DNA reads TGTGCCAGCAGCAGTGGTCGAGGCGATCAGCCCCAGCATTTT. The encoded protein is CASSSGRGDQPQHF.